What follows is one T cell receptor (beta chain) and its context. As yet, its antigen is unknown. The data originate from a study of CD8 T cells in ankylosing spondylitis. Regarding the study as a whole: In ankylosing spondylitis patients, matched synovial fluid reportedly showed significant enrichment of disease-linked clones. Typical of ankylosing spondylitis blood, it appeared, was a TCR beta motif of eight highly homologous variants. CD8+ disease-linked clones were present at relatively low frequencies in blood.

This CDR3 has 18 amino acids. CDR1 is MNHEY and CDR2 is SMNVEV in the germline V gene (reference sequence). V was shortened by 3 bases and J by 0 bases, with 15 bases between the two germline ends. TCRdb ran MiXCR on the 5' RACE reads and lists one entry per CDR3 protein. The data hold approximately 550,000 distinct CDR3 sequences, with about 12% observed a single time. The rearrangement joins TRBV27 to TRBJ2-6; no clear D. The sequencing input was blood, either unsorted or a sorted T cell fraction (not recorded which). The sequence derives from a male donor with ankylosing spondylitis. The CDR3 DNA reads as TGTGCCAGCAGTTTCCGGTTCACTCTCCGCTCTGGGGCCAACGTCCTGACTTTC. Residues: CASSFRFTLRSGANVLTF.